Each of the 17 T cell receptor beta chains below was sequenced from the same sample in a study of T cells in Graves' hyperthyroidism and ophthalmopathy. Amplification yielded TCR beta CDR3 regions, with RNA transcripts as the source. Initially, a first-round RT-PCR of the TCR CDR3 employed the HTBI primer set. Each CDR3 protein gets one entry after TCRdb re-called the multiplex PCR reads with MiXCR. The sample yields about 700,000 distinct CDR3 sequences, less than 15% seen once. Input material: blood. The receptors were gathered from a woman aged 18-29 years with Graves' hyperthyroidism.

Ten or more counts support this clonotype. This sequence joins TRBV13 and TRBJ2-2, with D maybe TRBD1 (5 bases). This CDR3 has 17 residues. Trimming pared 3 bases from V and 0 bases from J, leaving 14 bases between. Germline CDR1 PRHDT, CDR2 FYEKMQ (reference sequence). CDR3 sequence (DNA): TGTGCCAGCAGCTTCCATGGGGCGAGCGCGAACACCGGGGAGCTGTTTTTT. Its protein product is CASSFHGASANTGELFF.

The chain employs TRBV6-2 or TRBV6-3 and TRBJ2-5, with D tentatively TRBD2 (6 bases). The length of the CDR3 is 14 residues. From germline, CDR1 is MNHEY and CDR2 SVGEGT. The V gene lost 5 bases and the J gene lost 0 bases, with 10 bases spanning the gap. CDR3 residues: CASSVLAYQETQYF. The CDR3 bases are TGTGCCAGCAGTGTCCTAGCGTACCAAGAGACCCAGTACTTC.

This chain links TRBV12-5 with TRBJ2-1, with D perhaps given as TRBD1 or TRBD2 (5 bases each). This CDR3 has 15 residues. Germline CDR1 LGHNT, CDR2 FRNRAP. V was pared by 6 bases and J by 4 bases, with 16 bases between. The CDR3 protein is CASGYDRGSYNEQFF. As DNA, the CDR3 is TGTGCTAGTGGGTATGACAGAGGGAGTTACAATGAGCAGTTCTTC.

V is TRBV10-2 and J is TRBJ2-1; the D is unclear. Germline V gene data show CDR1 as WSHSY and CDR2 as SAAADI. Trimming took off 1 base at V and 0 bases at J, with 10 bases between the two ends. The CDR3 is 16 amino acids. This CDR3 is CASSEWSIRSYNEQFF. CDR3 DNA sequence: TGCGCCAGCAGTGAGTGGTCGATACGCTCCTACAATGAGCAGTTCTTC.

The chain couples TRBV30 to TRBJ2-7; TRBD2 is a possible D gene (5 bases). The ends were cut back, 2 bases at V and 3 bases at J, with 11 bases in the middle. From germline, CDR1 is GTSNPN and CDR2 SVGIG (reference sequence). The CDR3 spans 13 residues. The chain's CDR3 is CAWSFGKDYEQYF. CDR3 coding DNA: TGTGCCTGGAGTTTCGGGAAAGACTACGAGCAGTACTTC.

This chain joins TRBV5-1 and TRBJ1-1; D uncertain. The CDR3 is 12 residues long. Germline CDR1 SGHRS, CDR2 YFSETQ. Trimming took off 2 bases at V and 7 bases at J, with 9 bases between the two ends. Here the CDR3 reads CASSFTRGEAFF. The CDR3 region has the DNA TGCGCCAGCAGCTTTACACGGGGTGAAGCTTTCTTT.

The chain recombines TRBV30 with TRBJ2-7, with a weak D call TRBD1 (5 bases). CDR1 GTSNPN and CDR2 SVGIG come from the germline V gene (reference sequence). V was shortened by 3 bases and J by 11 bases, with 26 bases between the two germline ends. This CDR3 comprises 15 residues. The CDR3 DNA sequence: TGTGCCTGGAGCAAATCGACAGTGGGCCTACGGGCGGAGTACTTC. Encoded protein: CAWSKSTVGLRAEYF.

The chain joins TRBV7-7 to TRBJ2-2; 7 bases are shared with TRBD1. CDR1 and CDR2 (germline): SSHAT, FNYEAQ (reference sequence). V dropped 2 bases and J dropped 0; count of bases not matched to a gene: 9. This CDR3 contains 18 residues. CDR3 coding DNA: TGTGCCAGCAGCTTAAGAGATAGGGACAGCACGAACACCGGGGAGCTGTTTTTT. It specifies CASSLRDRDSTNTGELFF.

The chain is built from TRBV6-2 or TRBV6-3 and TRBJ2-3; maybe TRBD2 (5 bases). Looked up from germline, CDR1 is MNHEY and CDR2 is SVGEGT. Trimming stripped 8 bases from V and 10 bases from J, with 28 bases between. The CDR3 runs to 16 residues. Written as DNA, the CDR3 is TGTGCCAGCGGTTCCGAACTCCGAGGACTGGATGCCGCGCAGTATTTT. This translates into CASGSELRGLDAAQYF.

The rearrangement links TRBV19 to TRBJ2-5; D remains ambiguous. V was clipped by 1 base and J by 1 base, with 4 bases between them. This CDR3 has 13 amino acids. CDR1 and CDR2 (germline): LNHDA, SQIVND (reference sequence). The CDR3 coding sequence is TGTGCCAGTAGTATAGGTTCCCAAGAGACCCAGTACTTC. Its translation is CASSIGSQETQYF.

This clonotype was picked up many times. The genes are TRBV6-1 and TRBJ1-1; D not certain. CDR1 is MNHNS and CDR2 is SASEGT in the germline V gene. V was shortened by 7 bases and J by 1 base, with 7 bases between the two germline ends. The CDR3 runs 12 residues. CDR3 coding DNA: TGTGCCAGCAACTCGCCGAACACTGAAGCTTTCTTT. Its protein product is CASNSPNTEAFF.

V gene TRBV6-2 or TRBV6-3 combines with J gene TRBJ1-5, with TRBD1 matching 7 bases. With V trimmed by 6 bases and J by 11 bases, 10 bases remained unmatched. The CDR3 loop spans 13 amino acids. CDR1 and CDR2 from the germline V gene are MNHEY and SVGEGT. The CDR3 sequence: CASSPGQVMAQHF. CDR3 DNA: TGTGCCAGCAGCCCCGGACAGGTCATGGCCCAGCATTTT.

This clonotype was observed at least ten times. The chain is built from TRBV11-2 and TRBJ1-4; maybe TRBD1 (5 bases). CDR3 length: 15 amino acids. V was trimmed by 0 bases and J by 5 bases, leaving 10 bases between them. Germline V lookup: CDR1 SGHAT, CDR2 FQNNGV. The CDR3 coding sequence is TGTGCCAGCAGCTTAGAAGGACATGGAAATGAAAAACTGTTTTTT. It encodes CASSLEGHGNEKLFF.

This clonotype has a handful of counts. This sequence joins TRBV11-2 and TRBJ2-1; weak D call: TRBD2 (5 bases). From germline, CDR1 is SGHAT and CDR2 FQNNGV. The V and J ends lost 1 base and 6 bases respectively, with 10 bases between them. The CDR3 spans 14 residues. In DNA, the CDR3 is TGTGCCAGCAGCTTAGTAACGGGAAGCAATGAGCAGTTCTTC. This gives the protein CASSLVTGSNEQFF.

The chain has TRBV3-1 and TRBJ2-2; D ambiguous. V was pared by 6 bases and J by 2 bases, with 13 bases between. Germline V gene sequence: CDR1 LGHDT, CDR2 YNNKEL (reference sequence). The CDR3 covers 15 residues. CDR3 DNA: TGTGCCAGCAGAACGGGCCCTAGAAACACCGGGGAGCTGTTTTTT. Residues: CASRTGPRNTGELFF.

This clonotype was seen more than once but under ten times. V is TRBV25-1 and J is TRBJ2-7; D possibly corresponds to TRBD1 (7 bases). Trimming stripped 6 bases from V and 0 bases from J, with 15 bases between. The CDR3 has 15 amino acids. Germline V lookup: CDR1 MGHDK, CDR2 SYGVNS. CDR3 region: CASRGEDRISYEQYF. The DNA of the CDR3 is TGTGCCAGCAGGGGGGAGGACAGGATCTCCTACGAGCAGTACTTC.

The rearrangement links TRBV28 to TRBJ2-5; 8 bases agree with TRBD2. V dropped 6 bases and J dropped 5; count of bases not matched to a gene: 17. Looked up from germline, CDR1 is MDHEN and CDR2 is SYDVKM. This CDR3 contains 17 residues. The CDR3 protein is CASRPGPPRTSRETQYF. The CDR3 DNA is TGTGCCAGCAGGCCCGGACCCCCAAGGACTAGCAGGGAGACCCAGTACTTC.